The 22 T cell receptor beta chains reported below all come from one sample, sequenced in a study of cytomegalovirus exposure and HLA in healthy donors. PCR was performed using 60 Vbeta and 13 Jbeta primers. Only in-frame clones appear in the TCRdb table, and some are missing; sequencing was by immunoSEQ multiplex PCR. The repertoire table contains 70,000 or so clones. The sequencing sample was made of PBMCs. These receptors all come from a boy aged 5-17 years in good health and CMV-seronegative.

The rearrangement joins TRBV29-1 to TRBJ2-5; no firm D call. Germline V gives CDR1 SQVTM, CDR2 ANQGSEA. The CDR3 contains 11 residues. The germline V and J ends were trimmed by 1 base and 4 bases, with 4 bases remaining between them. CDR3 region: CSVEVGETQYF. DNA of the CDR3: TGCAGCGTTGAAGTCGGAGAGACCCAGTACTTC.

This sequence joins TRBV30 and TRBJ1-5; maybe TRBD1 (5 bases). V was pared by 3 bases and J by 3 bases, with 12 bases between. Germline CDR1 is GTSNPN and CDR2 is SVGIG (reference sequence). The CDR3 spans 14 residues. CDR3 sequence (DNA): TGTGCCTGGAGAGGGGATAACGACAATCAGCCCCAGCATTTT. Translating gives CAWRGDNDNQPQHF.

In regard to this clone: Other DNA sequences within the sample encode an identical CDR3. Here the CDR3 reads CASSAGQGRGQPQHF. In DNA, the CDR3 is TGTGCCAGCAGCGCGGGACAGGGAAGGGGTCAGCCCCAGCATTTT. This chain uses TRBV5-4 with TRBJ1-5; TRBD1 agrees at 9 bases. Germline-derived CDR1 and CDR2 are SGHNT and YYREEE (reference sequence). The CDR3 runs 15 residues. V was clipped by 4 bases and J by 6 bases; unmatched bases: 8.

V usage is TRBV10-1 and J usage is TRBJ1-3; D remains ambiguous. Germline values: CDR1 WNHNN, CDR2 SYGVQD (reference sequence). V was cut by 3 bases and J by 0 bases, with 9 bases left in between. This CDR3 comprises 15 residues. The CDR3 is CASSDSESSGNTIYF. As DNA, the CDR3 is TGCGCCAGCAGTGATTCAGAAAGCTCTGGAAACACCATATATTTT.

The CDR3 DNA reads TGCAGCGTTGTAAGGTGGCAGGCGAACAGCGGGATAACAGATACGCAGTATTTT. Translating it yields CSVVRWQANSGITDTQYF. This chain links TRBV29-1 with TRBJ2-3; TRBD2 matches 7 bases. The CDR3 extends over 18 amino acids. Germline V gene lookup returns CDR1 SQVTM and CDR2 ANQGSEA. V was clipped by 4 bases and J by 3 bases; unmatched bases: 19.

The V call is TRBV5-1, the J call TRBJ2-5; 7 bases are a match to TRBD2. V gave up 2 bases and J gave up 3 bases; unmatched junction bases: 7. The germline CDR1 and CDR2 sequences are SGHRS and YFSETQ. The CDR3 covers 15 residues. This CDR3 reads CASSFLGLAEETQYF. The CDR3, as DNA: TGCGCCAGCAGCTTCCTCGGGCTAGCGGAAGAGACCCAGTACTTC.

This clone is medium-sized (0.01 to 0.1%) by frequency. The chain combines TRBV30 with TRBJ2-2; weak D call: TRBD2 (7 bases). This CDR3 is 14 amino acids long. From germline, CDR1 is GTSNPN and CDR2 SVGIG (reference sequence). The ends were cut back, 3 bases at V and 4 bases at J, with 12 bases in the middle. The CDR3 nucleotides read TGTGCCTGGAGGATCGCGGGGGCCACCGGGGAGCTGTTTTTT. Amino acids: CAWRIAGATGELFF. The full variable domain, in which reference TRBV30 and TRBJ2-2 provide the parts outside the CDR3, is SQTIHQWPATLVQPVGSPLSLECTVEGTSNPNLYWYRQAAGRGLQLLFYSVGIGQISSEVPQNLSASRPQDRQFILSSKKLLLSDSGFYLCAWRIAGATGELFFGEGSRLTVL.

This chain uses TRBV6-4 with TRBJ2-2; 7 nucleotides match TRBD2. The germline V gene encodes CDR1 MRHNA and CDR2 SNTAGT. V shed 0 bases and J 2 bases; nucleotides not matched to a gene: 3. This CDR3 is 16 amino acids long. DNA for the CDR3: TGTGCCAGCAGTGACTCGAGCGGGGCTAACACCGGGGAGCTGTTTTTT. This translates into CASSDSSGANTGELFF.

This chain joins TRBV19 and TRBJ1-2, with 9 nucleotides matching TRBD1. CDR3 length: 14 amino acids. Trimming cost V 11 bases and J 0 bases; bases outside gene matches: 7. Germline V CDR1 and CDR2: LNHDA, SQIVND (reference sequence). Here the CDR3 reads CAGHGTGPNYGYTF. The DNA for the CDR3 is TGTGCCGGGCACGGGACAGGGCCTAACTATGGCTACACCTTC.

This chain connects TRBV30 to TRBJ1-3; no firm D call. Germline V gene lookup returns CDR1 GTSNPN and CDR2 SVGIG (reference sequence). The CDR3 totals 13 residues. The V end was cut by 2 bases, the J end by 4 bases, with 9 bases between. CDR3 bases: TGTGCCTGGAGTAAACAATCCGGAAACACCATATATTTT. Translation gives CAWSKQSGNTIYF.

CDR3 loop: CASRPDRGFEKLFF. CDR3 DNA sequence: TGCGCCAGCAGACCGGACAGGGGCTTTGAAAAACTGTTTTTT. The rearrangement links TRBV5-1 to TRBJ1-4; 9 positions agree with TRBD1. V lost 5 bases to trimming and J lost 7 bases; unmatched junction nucleotides: 6. The V gene's germline CDR1 is SGHRS and CDR2 YFSETQ. The CDR3 is 14 amino acids.

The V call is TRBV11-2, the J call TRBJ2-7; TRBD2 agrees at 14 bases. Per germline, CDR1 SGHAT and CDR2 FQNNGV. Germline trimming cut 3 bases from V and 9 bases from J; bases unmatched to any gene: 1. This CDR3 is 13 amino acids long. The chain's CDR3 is CASSLGTSGRQYF. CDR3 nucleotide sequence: TGTGCCAGCAGCTTGGGGACTAGCGGGAGGCAGTACTTC.

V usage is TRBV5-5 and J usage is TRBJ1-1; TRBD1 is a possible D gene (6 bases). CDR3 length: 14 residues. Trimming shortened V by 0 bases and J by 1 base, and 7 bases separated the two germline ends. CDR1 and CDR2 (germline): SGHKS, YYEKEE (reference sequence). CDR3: CASSLAGENTEAFF. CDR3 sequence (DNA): TGTGCCAGCAGCTTGGCAGGGGAGAACACTGAAGCTTTCTTT.

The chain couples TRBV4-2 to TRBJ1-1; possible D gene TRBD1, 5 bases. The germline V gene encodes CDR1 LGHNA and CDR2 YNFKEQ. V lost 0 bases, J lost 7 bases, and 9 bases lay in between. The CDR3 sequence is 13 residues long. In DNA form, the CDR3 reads TGTGCCAGCAGCCAAGACCGACAGTATGAAGCTTTCTTT. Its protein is CASSQDRQYEAFF.

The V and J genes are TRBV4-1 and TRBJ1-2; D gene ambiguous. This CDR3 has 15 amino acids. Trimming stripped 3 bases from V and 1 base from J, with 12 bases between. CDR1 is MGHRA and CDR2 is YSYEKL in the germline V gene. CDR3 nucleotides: TGCGCCAGCAGCCAGACCGAGCGGGATAACTATGGCTACACCTTC. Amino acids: CASSQTERDNYGYTF.

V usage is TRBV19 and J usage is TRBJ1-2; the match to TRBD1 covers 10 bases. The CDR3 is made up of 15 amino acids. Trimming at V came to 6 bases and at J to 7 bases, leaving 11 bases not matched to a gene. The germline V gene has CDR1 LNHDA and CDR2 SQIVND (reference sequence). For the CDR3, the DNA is TGTGCCAGTAGCCCCTCCGGGACAGGGGCCGTTGGCTACACCTTC. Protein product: CASSPSGTGAVGYTF.

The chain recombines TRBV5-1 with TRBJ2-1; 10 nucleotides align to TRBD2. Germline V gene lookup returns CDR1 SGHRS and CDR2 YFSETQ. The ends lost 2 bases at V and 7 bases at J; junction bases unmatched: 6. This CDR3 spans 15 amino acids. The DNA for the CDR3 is TGCGCCAGCAGCTTAGCGGGGGGGCGGTATAATGAGCAGTTCTTC. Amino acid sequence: CASSLAGGRYNEQFF.

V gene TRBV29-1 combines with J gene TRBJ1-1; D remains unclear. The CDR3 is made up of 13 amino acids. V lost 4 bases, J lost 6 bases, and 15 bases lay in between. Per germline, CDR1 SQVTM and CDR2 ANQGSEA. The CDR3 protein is CSVAARREAEAFF. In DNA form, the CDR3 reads TGCAGCGTTGCGGCGAGGAGGGAGGCTGAAGCTTTCTTT.

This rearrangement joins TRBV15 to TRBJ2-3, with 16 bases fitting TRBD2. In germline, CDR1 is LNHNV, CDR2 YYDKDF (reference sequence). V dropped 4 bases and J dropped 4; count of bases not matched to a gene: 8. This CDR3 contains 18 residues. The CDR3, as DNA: TGTGCCACCAGCAAGGGACTAGCGGGAGGGCCCGCTCCAGATACGCAGTATTTT. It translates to CATSKGLAGGPAPDTQYF.

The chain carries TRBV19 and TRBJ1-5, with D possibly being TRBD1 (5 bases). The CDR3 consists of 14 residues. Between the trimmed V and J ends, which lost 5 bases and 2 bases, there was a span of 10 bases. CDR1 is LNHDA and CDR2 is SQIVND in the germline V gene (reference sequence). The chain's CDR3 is CASSLREGNQPQHF. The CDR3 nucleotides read TGTGCCAGTAGTCTCAGGGAAGGCAATCAGCCCCAGCATTTT.

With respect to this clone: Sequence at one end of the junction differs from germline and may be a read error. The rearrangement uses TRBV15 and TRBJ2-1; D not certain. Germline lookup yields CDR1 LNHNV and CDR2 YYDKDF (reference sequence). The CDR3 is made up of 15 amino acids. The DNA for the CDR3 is TGTGCCACCAGCAAGGCTTCCGCGACTTCTCCTCCCCGTGTCTTC. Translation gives CATSKASATSPPRVF. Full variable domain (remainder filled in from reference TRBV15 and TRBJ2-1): DAMVIQNPRYQVTQFGKPVTLSCSQTLNHNVMYWYQQKSSQAPKLLFHYYDKDFNNEADTPDNFQSRRPNTSFCFLDIRSPGLGDTAMYLCATSKASATSPPRVFGPGTRLTVL.

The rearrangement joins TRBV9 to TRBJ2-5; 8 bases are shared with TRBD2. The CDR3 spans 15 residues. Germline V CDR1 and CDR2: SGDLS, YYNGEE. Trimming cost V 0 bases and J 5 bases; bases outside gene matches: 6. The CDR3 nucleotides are TGTGCCAGCAGCGTAGCGGGGGGGCTTGACGAGACCCAGTACTTC. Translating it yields CASSVAGGLDETQYF. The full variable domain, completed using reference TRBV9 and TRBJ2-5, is DSGVTQTPKHLITATGQRVTLRCSPRSGDLSVYWYQQSLDQGLQFLIQYYNGEERAKGNILERFSAQQFPDLHSELNLSSLELGDSALYFCASSVAGGLDETQYFGPGTRLLVL.